The rows below give T cell receptor beta chains drawn from one sample of a study of T-cell memory formation after mild COVID-19. Via MiXCR, TCRdb re-called the 5' RACE reads, giving one row per CDR3 protein. The data contain roughly 610,000 distinct CDR3 sequences, 15% to 20% of them singletons. Sequences were obtained from PBMCs or a T cell subset sorted from them (not recorded which). These receptors were collected from an adult woman who had mild COVID-19 (a few samples of this study predate the infection). Cell type and time point are not known. Each CDR3 is given with its conserved first and last residue. A D gene is named only where the DNA matches it firmly. Clone sizes are given selectively: once, few, many, or a class where the clone is expanded.

V	size	D	J	DNA	CDR3
TRBV6-5	few	.	TRBJ2-7	TGTGCCAGCAGTTTCGGAATCGCTGGCGGGAACCACGAGCAGTACTTC	CASSFGIAGGNHEQYF
TRBV5-4	.	.	TRBJ2-1	TGTGCCAGCAGCTGGGGCCACAATGAGCAGTTCTTC	CASSWGHNEQFF
TRBV7-9	.	TRBD2	TRBJ2-7	TGTGCCAGCAGCCTTAGCGGGAGGGCCTTCCACGAGCAGTACTTC	CASSLSGRAFHEQYF
TRBV12-3/TRBV12-4	few	.	TRBJ1-5	TGTGCCAGCAGCCCGACCGGTCGGGGGGCCCAGCCCCAGCATTTT	CASSPTGRGAQPQHF
TRBV10-2	few	TRBD2	TRBJ2-5	TGCGCCAGCATGGGACTAGCGGGAGGGAACCAAGAGACCCAGTACTTC	CASMGLAGGNQETQYF
TRBV9	few	TRBD1	TRBJ2-1	TGTGCCAGCAGCGCCCCCGGGACAGGGGATCATGAGCAGTTCTTC	CASSAPGTGDHEQFF
TRBV5-1	.	TRBD2	TRBJ2-3	TGCGCCAGCAGCTTGGTTGCGGGGGGGCGGAGCACAGATACGCAGTATTTT	CASSLVAGGRSTDTQYF
TRBV28	.	TRBD1	TRBJ1-2	TGTGCCAGCAGAAGTACAGGGGGCTCTAACTATGGCTACACCTTC	CASRSTGGSNYGYTF
TRBV6-1	.	TRBD1	TRBJ2-7	TGTGCCAGCAGTGGCGAACGGGACAGTTCCTACGAGCAGTACTTC	CASSGERDSSYEQYF
TRBV7-9	few	.	TRBJ2-3	TGTGCCAGCAGCTTACCCCTCGGACCCACTAGCACAGATACGCAGTATTTT	CASSLPLGPTSTDTQYF
TRBV29-1	.	.	TRBJ2-7	TGCAGCGTTGAAGAGGCAGGAGCGAGGTCCTACGAGCAGTACTTC	CSVEEAGARSYEQYF
TRBV6-2/TRBV6-3	few	.	TRBJ2-7	TGTGCCAGCACCCATGCCGGGACATTCGCCTACGAGCAGTACTTC	CASTHAGTFAYEQYF
TRBV9	.	TRBD1	TRBJ2-2	TGTGCCAGCAGCGCTCAGGGGGCGAACACCGGGGAGCTGTTTTTT	CASSAQGANTGELFF
TRBV7-7	.	.	TRBJ2-5	TGTGCTAGCGGAGGGGGCTACCAAGAGACCCAGTACTTC	CASGGGYQETQYF
TRBV7-9	few	.	TRBJ1-1	TGTGCCAGCAGCCCCGGGACCGCTCTCACTGAAGCTTTCTTT	CASSPGTALTEAFF
TRBV4-3	few	.	TRBJ1-1	TGCGCCAGCAGCCAAGATAGAGGACAGAGTGAAGCTTTCTTT	CASSQDRGQSEAFF
TRBV4-2	.	.	TRBJ2-1	TGTGCCAGCAGCCCCGTTGGGTTGTACGGGGGGACAGGTCCCAATGAGCAGTTCTTC	CASSPVGLYGGTGPNEQFF
TRBV5-1	.	.	TRBJ1-1	TGCGCCAGCAGCTTGGAGTTACTGAACACTGAAGCTTTCTTT	CASSLELLNTEAFF
TRBV7-8	few	TRBD1	TRBJ2-7	TGTGCCAGCAGCGTCCGGGACAGTACTTCCTACGAGCAGTACTTC	CASSVRDSTSYEQYF
TRBV5-1	few	.	TRBJ1-1	TGCGCCAGCAGCGCCGAGAGGGGAGCTTTCTTT	CASSAERGAFF
TRBV24-1	few	.	TRBJ1-5	TGTGCCCCCCTAGCGGGAGGGAGCAATCAGCCCCAGCATTTT	CAPLAGGSNQPQHF
TRBV29-1	few	TRBD1	TRBJ2-7	TGCAGCGTTGTTGAGGACAGGGTCGTCGAGCAGTACTTC	CSVVEDRVVEQYF
TRBV11-3	.	.	TRBJ2-3	TGTGCCAGCTCCCACGGAGCAGATACGCAGTATTTT	CASSHGADTQYF
TRBV9	.	.	TRBJ2-1	TGTGCCAGCAGCGAGCGGAGCGGTTCTCCCTACAATGAGCAGTTCTTC	CASSERSGSPYNEQFF
TRBV7-9	.	TRBD2	TRBJ2-1	TGTGCCAGCAGCCGCGGGGGGGCCTACAATGAGCAGTTCTTC	CASSRGGAYNEQFF
TRBV5-1	few	TRBD1	TRBJ1-3	TGCGCCAGCAGCTTACCAACAGGGGCCCTCTCTGGAAACACCATATATTTT	CASSLPTGALSGNTIYF
TRBV29-1	few	TRBD1	TRBJ1-1	TGCAGCGCCTCAACGACAGGGCCTAACACTGAAGCTTTCTTT	CSASTTGPNTEAFF
TRBV3-1	.	TRBD1	TRBJ2-7	TGTGCCAGCAGCCAATATACGACAGGGCAGCAGTACTTC	CASSQYTTGQQYF
TRBV14	.	.	TRBJ2-2	TGTGCCAGCAGCCTGGGACACCCTAACACCGGGGAGCTGTTTTTT	CASSLGHPNTGELFF
TRBV7-9	.	.	TRBJ1-5	TGTGCCAGCAGTGAAGGTTTCAATCAGCCCCAGCATTTT	CASSEGFNQPQHF
TRBV9	few	TRBD2	TRBJ2-7	TGTGCCAGCAGCGTAGGTGGCGGGGGGGCTATGTACGAGCAGTACTTC	CASSVGGGGAMYEQYF
TRBV20-1	.	TRBD1	TRBJ2-7	TGCAGTGCTAGAGCTACGGACAGGTCTCCCTACGAGCAGTACTTC	CSARATDRSPYEQYF
TRBV5-1	many	.	TRBJ1-2	TGCGCCAGCAGCTTACGGCAGGGGAGGAGTGGCTACACCTTC	CASSLRQGRSGYTF
TRBV20-1	.	TRBD2	TRBJ2-3	TGCAGTGCTAGAGATTTCCGACTAGCGGGGGGCACAGATACGCAGTATTTT	CSARDFRLAGGTDTQYF
TRBV15	.	.	TRBJ1-5	TGTGCCACCAGCAGAGCGGAGGGCAGGGTAGAGCCCCAGCATTTT	CATSRAEGRVEPQHF
TRBV3-1	.	.	TRBJ2-2	TGTGCCAGCAGCCAAGAGGTCTGGGAGCTGTTTTTT	CASSQEVWELFF
TRBV7-2	few	.	TRBJ2-7	TGTGCCAGCAGCTCGCGGAGGGGATCCTACGAGCAGTACTTC	CASSSRRGSYEQYF
TRBV7-3	.	.	TRBJ2-1	TGTGCCAGCGGGGAGGGGGCCTCCTACAATGAGCAGTTCTTC	CASGEGASYNEQFF
TRBV24-1	.	.	TRBJ1-2	TGTGCCACCAGTGACCCCCTCCGGGCCTCATACACCTTC	CATSDPLRASYTF
TRBV7-6	.	.	TRBJ2-7	TGTGCCAGCAGCTTAGCGGATAGCGCATCCTACGAGCAGTACTTC	CASSLADSASYEQYF
TRBV20-1	.	.	TRBJ1-2	TGCAGTGCCCCGGGAGGGGTCGGCTACACCTTC	CSAPGGVGYTF
TRBV25-1	.	.	TRBJ2-1	TGTGCCAGCAGTAAAGGGTATGGGAGCGACTCCTACAATGAGCAGTTCTTC	CASSKGYGSDSYNEQFF
TRBV6-5	few	TRBD2	TRBJ2-2	TGTGCCAGCAGTTACGGGACTAGCACCGGGGAGCTGTTTTTT	CASSYGTSTGELFF
TRBV7-3	many	.	TRBJ2-1	TGTGCCAGCAGCTTAATGTCGGCAGGGGTGAAAAATGAGCAGTTCTTC	CASSLMSAGVKNEQFF
TRBV29-1	.	TRBD1	TRBJ1-3	TGCAGCGTCCTACAGGGGGTATCCTCTGGAAACACCATATATTTT	CSVLQGVSSGNTIYF
TRBV20-1	few	.	TRBJ2-3	TGCAGTGCTAGAGATCACCAAGGAACGTCTGGCACAGATACGCAGTATTTT	CSARDHQGTSGTDTQYF
TRBV5-1	.	.	TRBJ2-6	TGCGCCAGCAGAAGACAGGAAACTGGGGCCAACGTCCTGACTTTC	CASRRQETGANVLTF
TRBV7-8	.	TRBD2	TRBJ2-2	TGTGCCAGCAGCTTAACTAGCGGCTACACCGGGGAGCTGTTTTTT	CASSLTSGYTGELFF
TRBV5-1	.	.	TRBJ2-7	TGCGCCAGCAGCTTAGACGCCGGCGAGCAGTACTTC	CASSLDAGEQYF
TRBV12-3/TRBV12-4	.	.	TRBJ1-3	TGTGCCAGCAGTTTCGTGGGTGTTAGCTCTGGAAACACCATATATTTT	CASSFVGVSSGNTIYF
TRBV5-1	few	.	TRBJ1-1	TGCGCCAGCAGCCGTGAACTGGGCGGGGTGAACACTGAAGCTTTCTTT	CASSRELGGVNTEAFF
TRBV5-1	.	TRBD2	TRBJ2-7	TGCGCCAGCAGCGCCTTTAGCGGGAGGGCCTACGAGCAGTACTTC	CASSAFSGRAYEQYF
TRBV14	.	TRBD2	TRBJ2-1	TGTGCCAGCAGCCTCCTGAGACTAGCGGGAGAATATGAGCAGTTCTTC	CASSLLRLAGEYEQFF